Below, 27 T cell receptor beta chains from the same sample are listed, as sequenced in a study of T-cell reconstitution after alpha-beta-depleted transplantation in children. A TCRbeta library incorporating unique molecular identifiers was prepared. TCRdb reprocessed the PCR reads via MiXCR and lists one record per CDR3 protein. The sample records 450,000 to 600,000 distinct CDR3 sequences, about 17% being singletons. The source was PBMCs from the stem cell graft donor, collected from the stem cell graft. The origin of the receptors is a human donor who donated a stem cell graft to a child with acute lymphoblastic leukemia.

V is TRBV6-1 and J is TRBJ2-6; maybe TRBD2 (5 bases). Germline V lookup: CDR1 MNHNS, CDR2 SASEGT. V was pared by 5 bases and J by 0 bases, with 14 bases between. This CDR3 region has 17 residues. The CDR3 spells CASSTGKVASGANVLTF. As DNA, the CDR3 is TGTGCCAGCAGTACCGGGAAGGTCGCCTCTGGGGCCAACGTCCTGACTTTC.

The chain uses TRBV29-1 and TRBJ2-7; D remains ambiguous. CDR3 size: 17 residues. Per the germline V gene, CDR1 is SQVTM and CDR2 is ANQGSEA. Trimming took off 4 bases at V and 0 bases at J, with 22 bases between the two ends. The CDR3 nucleotides read TGCAGCGTTGGCCCTTCACTACAGAGCCCGAGCTCCTACGAGCAGTACTTC. Amino acids: CSVGPSLQSPSSYEQYF.

CDR3 sequence reads: CASTFRPDGTQYF. The CDR3 DNA is TGTGCCAGCACCTTCCGTCCCGACGGTACGCAGTATTTT. The chain joins TRBV5-2 to TRBJ2-3; the table's D call, TRBD1, has no DNA check behind it. TRBV5-2 is a pseudogene. The length of the CDR3 is 13 residues.

This clonotype was found a few times. J is TRBJ2-7 and V is TRBV29-1, with D possibly being TRBD1 or TRBD2 (6 bases each). Trimming removed 6 bases at V and 4 bases at J, with 19 bases between. Germline assignment: CDR1 SQVTM and CDR2 ANQGSEA. The CDR3 sequence is 14 residues long. The CDR3 bases are TGCAGCGTACCGGGACTTGAAAGGGGGTACGAGCAGTACTTC. It translates to CSVPGLERGYEQYF.

The sample holds a few counts of this clonotype. The rearrangement uses TRBV5-1 and TRBJ1-1; D might be TRBD1 (5 bases). The CDR3 is 13 amino acids. V was shortened by 1 base and J by 8 bases, with 12 bases between the two germline ends. Germline V CDR1 and CDR2: SGHRS, YFSETQ. In DNA, the CDR3 is TGCGCCAGCAGCTTGCGCCAGGGAGGGGAAGCTTTCTTT. Its translation is CASSLRQGGEAFF.

The chain recombines TRBV6-6 with TRBJ1-2; no reliable D call. The CDR3 totals 12 residues. Germline V gene sequence: CDR1 MNHNY, CDR2 SVGAGI (reference sequence). V was cut by 2 bases and J by 6 bases, with 7 bases left in between. CDR3: CASSYEGHGYTF. CDR3 nucleotides: TGTGCCAGCAGTTACGAAGGCCATGGCTACACCTTC.

This clonotype appeared a few times. The V gene is TRBV6-6, the J gene TRBJ2-7; D uncertain. Germline CDR1 reads MNHNY; CDR2 reads SVGAGI (reference sequence). Between the trimmed V and J ends, which lost 7 bases and 6 bases, there was a span of 16 bases. The CDR3 runs 13 residues. CDR3 nucleotides: TGTGCCAGCACTATACAAAAGCGTGGCGAGCAGTACTTC. Its protein is CASTIQKRGEQYF.

As to this clonotype: At one boundary the junction diverges from the germline segment, which might be a read error. The chain combines TRBV5-1 with TRBJ1-2; TRBD1 might be the D (6 bases). This CDR3 contains 13 residues. In germline, CDR1 is SGHRS, CDR2 YFSETQ. The CDR3 DNA reads as TGCTCCAGCAGCCGGGACACTAACTATGGCTACACCTTC. Its translation: CSSSRDTNYGYTF.

This clonotype was counted a few times. This chain links TRBV5-5 with TRBJ2-7; TRBD1 matches 10 bases. The germline V gene encodes CDR1 SGHKS and CDR2 YYEKEE (reference sequence). This CDR3 comprises 16 residues. Trimming at V came to 1 base and at J to 4 bases, leaving 8 bases not matched to a gene. This chain's CDR3 is CASSLPSGQGIYEQYF. The CDR3 bases are TGTGCCAGCAGCTTGCCCTCGGGACAGGGGATATACGAGCAGTACTTC.

In its sample, this clonotype was seen many times. This chain joins TRBV5-1 and TRBJ2-7; perhaps TRBD1 as D (6 bases). Germline V gene data show CDR1 as SGHRS and CDR2 as YFSETQ. V was clipped by 0 bases and J by 0 bases, with 10 bases between them. This CDR3 has 15 residues. Written as DNA, the CDR3 is TGCGCCAGCAGCTTGGGGCAGGGGCCCTCCTACGAGCAGTACTTC. Protein product: CASSLGQGPSYEQYF.

In this sample, this clonotype turned up a few times. The chain couples TRBV10-2 to TRBJ2-5; no clear D. The V end was cut by 8 bases, the J end by 5 bases, with 12 bases between. Germline CDR1 and CDR2: WSHSY and SAAADI. The CDR3 sequence is 12 residues long. As DNA, the CDR3 is TGCGCCAGCGGGTGGCGATGGGAGACCCAGTACTTC. It encodes CASGWRWETQYF.

The chain combines TRBV6-4 with TRBJ2-4; no firm D call. The CDR3 runs to 14 residues. V was trimmed by 2 bases and J by 0 bases, leaving 5 bases between them. Per germline, CDR1 MRHNA and CDR2 SNTAGT. The CDR3 loop is CASSDGLAKNIQYF. CDR3 bases: TGTGCCAGCAGTGACGGTTTAGCCAAAAACATTCAGTACTTC.

The chain is built from TRBV5-1 and TRBJ2-1; D is perhaps TRBD2 (5 bases). Germline assignment: CDR1 SGHRS and CDR2 YFSETQ. This CDR3 is built from 17 residues. V was shortened by 0 bases and J by 0 bases, with 13 bases between the two germline ends. CDR3 in DNA: TGCGCCAGCAGCTTGGCTGGAGGCCTTGGCTCCTACAATGAGCAGTTCTTC. Translating it yields CASSLAGGLGSYNEQFF.

The V call is TRBV20-1, the J call TRBJ2-3; D call uncertain. CDR3 length equals 15 residues. V shed 0 bases and J shed 5 bases, with 15 bases lying between them. Germline values: CDR1 DFQATT, CDR2 SNEGSKA (reference sequence). The CDR3 region has the DNA TGCAGTGCTAGAGATCAATGGAAGCTTGAAGATACGCAGTATTTT. It encodes CSARDQWKLEDTQYF.

The chain joins TRBV27 to TRBJ2-2, with D perhaps matching TRBD1 (6 bases). Trimming left V 3 bases short and J 7 bases short, with 21 bases between. The CDR3 covers 17 residues. Germline V lookup: CDR1 MNHEY, CDR2 SMNVEV (reference sequence). CDR3 sequence reads: CASSFSLAQGLGGELFF. The CDR3 nucleotides are TGTGCCAGCAGTTTTTCTCTAGCCCAGGGGCTTGGCGGGGAGCTGTTTTTT.

This clonotype was detected only a few times. The chain carries TRBV4-2 and TRBJ2-3; weak D call: TRBD2 (5 bases). The CDR3 consists of 14 residues. Germline values: CDR1 LGHNA, CDR2 YNFKEQ. V was trimmed by 4 bases and J by 3 bases, leaving 11 bases between them. CDR3 in amino acids: CASSPGVFTDTQYF. In DNA form, the CDR3 reads TGTGCCAGCAGCCCCGGGGTGTTTACAGATACGCAGTATTTT.

DNA of the CDR3: TGTGCCAGCAGTGTCTCCGGGACGCTAAACACCGGGGAGCTGTTTTTT. Translating gives CASSVSGTLNTGELFF. V gene TRBV12-3 or TRBV12-4 combines with J gene TRBJ2-2; D tentatively reads TRBD1 or TRBD2 (5 bases each). The CDR3 has 16 amino acids. V lost 5 bases, J lost 2 bases, and 15 bases lay in between.

This clonotype was seen more than once but under ten times. The V gene is TRBV25-1, the J gene TRBJ2-7; 8 nucleotides agree with TRBD2. The CDR3 has 11 amino acids. The germline CDR1 and CDR2 sequences are MGHDK and SYGVNS. Unmatched junction bases numbered 5, after V lost 4 bases and J lost 12 bases. CDR3 coding DNA: TGTGCCAGCAGTGCAGAGCGGGAGAGGTACTTC. Translating gives CASSAERERYF.

This clonotype was counted a few times. This chain links TRBV6-1 with TRBJ1-2; a possible D gene is TRBD1 (6 bases). Trimming stripped 8 bases from V and 8 bases from J, with 21 bases between. Germline CDR1 is MNHNS and CDR2 is SASEGT. The length of the CDR3 is 14 residues. CDR3: CASRGGFSGLGYTF. The CDR3, as DNA: TGTGCCAGCCGAGGGGGGTTTTCAGGGCTAGGCTACACCTTC.

The chain joins TRBV7-3 to TRBJ2-5, with D unresolved. This CDR3 region has 13 residues. Trimming cost V 1 base and J 5 bases, with 8 bases left between them. CDR1 and CDR2 (germline): SGHTA, FQGTGA. DNA of the CDR3: TGTGCCAGCAGCTTAAGTAACCGTGAGACCCAGTACTTC. Its translation: CASSLSNRETQYF.

This chain connects TRBV4-1 to TRBJ1-5; D may be TRBD1 (6 bases). Per germline, CDR1 MGHRA and CDR2 YSYEKL. The V end was cut by 1 base, the J end by 5 bases, with 15 bases between. The CDR3 consists of 16 residues. The CDR3 sequence: CASSQAGGDRDQPQHF. In nucleotides, the CDR3 is TGCGCCAGCAGCCAAGCGGGGGGCGACCGGGATCAGCCCCAGCATTTT.

This clonotype has more than one count but fewer than ten. V is TRBV20-1 and J is TRBJ2-4, with D maybe TRBD1 (6 bases). The CDR3 has 15 residues. Per the germline V gene, CDR1 is DFQATT and CDR2 is SNEGSKA (reference sequence). Trimming removed 5 bases at V and 3 bases at J, with 17 bases between. The CDR3 region is CSARGDTEVKNIQYF. CDR3 DNA sequence: TGCAGTGCTCGAGGGGACACCGAGGTCAAAAACATTCAGTACTTC.

The CDR3 loop reads CASSPSGKTDTQYF. In DNA, the CDR3 is TGTGCCAGCAGTCCTAGCGGGAAAACAGATACGCAGTATTTT. This chain links TRBV25-1 with TRBJ2-3; TRBD2 agrees at 9 bases. CDR3 length: 14 residues. The germline V gene encodes CDR1 MGHDK and CDR2 SYGVNS. The J segment lost 3 bases and the V segment lost 5 bases, leaving 3 bases of the junction unmatched.

In nucleotides, the CDR3 is TGTGCCAGCAGAGGGCTAGCACGATACAATGAGCAGTTCTTC. Its protein product is CASRGLARYNEQFF. The chain recombines TRBV11-2 with TRBJ2-1, with a possible D match to TRBD2 (5 bases). The CDR3 length is 14 residues. CDR1 is SGHAT and CDR2 is FQNNGV in the germline V gene. The germline V and J ends were trimmed by 6 bases and 4 bases, with 13 bases remaining between them. The variable domain in full, completed from reference TRBV11-2 and TRBJ2-1, reads EAGVAQSPRYKIIEKRQSVAFWCNPISGHATLYWYQQILGQGPKLLIQFQNNGVVDDSQLPKDRFSAERLKGVDSTLKIQPAKLEDSAVYLCASRGLARYNEQFFGPGTRLTVL.

This chain joins TRBV13 and TRBJ2-5; D ambiguous. This CDR3 contains 15 residues. Trimming stripped 2 bases from V and 1 base from J, with 11 bases between. In germline, CDR1 is PRHDT, CDR2 FYEKMQ (reference sequence). In DNA, the CDR3 is TGTGCCAGCAGCTTATGGGCAGAGTCCCAAGAGACCCAGTACTTC. This encodes CASSLWAESQETQYF.

Remarks on this clonotype: Germline and junction disagree at one end, which may indicate a read error. The chain employs TRBV10-1 and TRBJ2-7; 9 positions agree with TRBD1. The CDR3 spans 14 residues. Germline V gene sequence: CDR1 WNHNN, CDR2 SYGVQD (reference sequence). The CDR3 DNA reads as TGCGCCAGCAGTGCGGGGACAGGGACCGGCGAGCAGTGCTTC. This codes for CASSAGTGTGEQCF.

This clonotype appeared a few times. The rearrangement joins TRBV6-5 to TRBJ2-7, with D uncertain. CDR1 MNHEY and CDR2 SVGAGI come from the germline V gene. The CDR3 length is 13 residues. V gave up 2 bases and J gave up 0 bases, with 5 bases separating them. This chain's CDR3 is CASSYTASYEQYF. Here the CDR3 DNA reads TGTGCCAGCAGTTACACAGCCTCCTACGAGCAGTACTTC.